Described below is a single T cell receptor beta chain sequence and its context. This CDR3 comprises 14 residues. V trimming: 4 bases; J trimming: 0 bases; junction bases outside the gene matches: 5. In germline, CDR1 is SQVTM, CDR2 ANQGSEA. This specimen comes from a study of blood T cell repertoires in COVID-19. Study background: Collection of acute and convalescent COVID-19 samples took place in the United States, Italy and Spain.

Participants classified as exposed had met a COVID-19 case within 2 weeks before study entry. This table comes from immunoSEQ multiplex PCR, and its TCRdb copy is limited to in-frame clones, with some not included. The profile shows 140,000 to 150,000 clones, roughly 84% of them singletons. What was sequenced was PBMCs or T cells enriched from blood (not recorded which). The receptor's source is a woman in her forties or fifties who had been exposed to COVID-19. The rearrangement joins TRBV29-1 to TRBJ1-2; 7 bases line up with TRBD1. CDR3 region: CSVVRGQTNYGYTF. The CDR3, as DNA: TGCAGCGTTGTCAGGGGACAGACTAACTATGGCTACACCTTC.